This T cell receptor beta chain originates from a study of blood T cell repertoires in COVID-19. The overall study: Acute and convalescent COVID-19 specimens originated in the United States, Italy and Spain.

Repertoires were generated with immunoSEQ multiplex PCR, while TCRdb's copy carries only in-frame clones and drops some. This table holds 220,000 or so clones, roughly 89% found once. Clinical history reported by participants formed the basis on which cohorts were assigned. Trimming took 5 bases from V and 7 from J, leaving 27 bases between them. Germline CDR1 and CDR2: SGHAT and FQNNGV. The CDR3 length is 17 residues. The TCR was taken from a man younger than 40 who had been exposed to COVID-19. Sequencing was performed on PBMCs or T cells enriched from blood (not recorded which). The chain is built from TRBV11-2 and TRBJ2-7, with D possibly TRBD1 on 6 matching bases. The CDR3 region is CASSLYAITGPPTEQYF. CDR3 DNA: TGTGCCAGCAGCCTCTACGCGATTACAGGGCCCCCTACAGAGCAGTACTTC. The entire variable domain, with the rest obtained from reference TRBV11-2 and TRBJ2-7, is as follows: EAGVAQSPRYKIIEKRQSVAFWCNPISGHATLYWYQQILGQGPKLLIQFQNNGVVDDSQLPKDRFSAERLKGVDSTLKIQPAKLEDSAVYLCASSLYAITGPPTEQYFGPGTRLTVT.